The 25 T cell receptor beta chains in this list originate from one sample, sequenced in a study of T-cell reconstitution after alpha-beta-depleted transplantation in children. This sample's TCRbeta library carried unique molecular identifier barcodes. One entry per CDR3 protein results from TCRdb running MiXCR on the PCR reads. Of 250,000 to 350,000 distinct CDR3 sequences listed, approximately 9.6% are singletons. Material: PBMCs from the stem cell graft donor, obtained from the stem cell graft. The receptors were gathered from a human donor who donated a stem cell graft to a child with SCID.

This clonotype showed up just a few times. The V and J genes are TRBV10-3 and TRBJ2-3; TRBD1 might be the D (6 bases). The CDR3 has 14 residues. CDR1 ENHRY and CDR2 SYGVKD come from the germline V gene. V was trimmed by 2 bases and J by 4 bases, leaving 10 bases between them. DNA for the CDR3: TGTGCCATCAGTGAGGTAGGGGGTGCAGATACGCAGTATTTT. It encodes CAISEVGGADTQYF.

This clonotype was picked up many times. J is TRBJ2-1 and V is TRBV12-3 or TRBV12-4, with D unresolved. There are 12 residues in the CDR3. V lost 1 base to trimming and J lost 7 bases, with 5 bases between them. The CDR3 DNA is TGTGCCAGCAGTTTAGGTCGGAATGAGCAGTTCTTC. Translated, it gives CASSLGRNEQFF.

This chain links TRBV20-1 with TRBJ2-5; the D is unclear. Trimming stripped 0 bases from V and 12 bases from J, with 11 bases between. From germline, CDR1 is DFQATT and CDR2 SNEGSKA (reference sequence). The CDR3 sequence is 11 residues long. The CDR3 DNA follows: TGCAGTGCTAGAGAGTGGCCTAGGGAGTACTTC. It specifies CSAREWPREYF.

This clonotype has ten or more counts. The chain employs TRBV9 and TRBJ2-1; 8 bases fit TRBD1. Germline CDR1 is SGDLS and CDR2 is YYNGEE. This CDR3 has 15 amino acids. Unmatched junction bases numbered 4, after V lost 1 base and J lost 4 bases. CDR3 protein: CASSVRDRTYNEQFF. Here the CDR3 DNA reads TGTGCCAGCAGCGTAAGGGACAGGACGTACAATGAGCAGTTCTTC.

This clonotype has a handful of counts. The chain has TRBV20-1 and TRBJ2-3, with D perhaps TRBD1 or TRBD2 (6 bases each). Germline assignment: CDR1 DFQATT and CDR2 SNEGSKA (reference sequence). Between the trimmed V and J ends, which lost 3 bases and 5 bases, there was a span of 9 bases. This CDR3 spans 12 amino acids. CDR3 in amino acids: CSASGGRDTQYF. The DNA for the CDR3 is TGCAGTGCTAGCGGGGGCCGAGATACGCAGTATTTT.

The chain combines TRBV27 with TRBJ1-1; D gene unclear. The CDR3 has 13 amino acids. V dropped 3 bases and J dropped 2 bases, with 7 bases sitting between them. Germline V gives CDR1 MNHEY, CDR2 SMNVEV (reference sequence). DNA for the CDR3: TGTGCCAGCAGTTTCCGGCCCAACACTGAAGCTTTCTTT. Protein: CASSFRPNTEAFF.

The CDR3 is CAISESRGAETQYF. CDR3 in DNA: TGTGCCATCAGTGAGTCCCGGGGGGCAGAGACCCAGTACTTC. The chain employs TRBV10-3 and TRBJ2-5; D may be TRBD2 (7 bases). The V gene lost 0 bases and the J gene lost 4 bases, with 9 bases spanning the gap. CDR1 ENHRY and CDR2 SYGVKD come from the germline V gene. The CDR3 loop spans 14 amino acids.

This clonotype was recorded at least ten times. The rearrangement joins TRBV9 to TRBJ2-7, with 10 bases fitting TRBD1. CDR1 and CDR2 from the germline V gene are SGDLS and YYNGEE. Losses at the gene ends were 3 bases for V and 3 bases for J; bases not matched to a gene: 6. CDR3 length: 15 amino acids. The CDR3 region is CASSAGGTGDYEQYF. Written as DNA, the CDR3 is TGTGCCAGCAGCGCGGGGGGGACAGGGGACTACGAGCAGTACTTC.

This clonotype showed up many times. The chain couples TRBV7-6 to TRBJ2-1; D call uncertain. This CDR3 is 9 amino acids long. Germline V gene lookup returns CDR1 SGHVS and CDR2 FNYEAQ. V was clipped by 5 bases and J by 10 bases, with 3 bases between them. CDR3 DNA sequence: TGTGCCAGCAGCCCCGAGCAGTTCTTC. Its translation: CASSPEQFF. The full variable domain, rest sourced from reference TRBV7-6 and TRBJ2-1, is GAGVSQSPRYKVTKRGQDVALRCDPISGHVSLYWYRQALGQGPEFLTYFNYEAQQDKSGLPNDRFSAERPEGSISTLTIQRTEQRDSAMYRCASSPEQFFGPGTRLTVL.

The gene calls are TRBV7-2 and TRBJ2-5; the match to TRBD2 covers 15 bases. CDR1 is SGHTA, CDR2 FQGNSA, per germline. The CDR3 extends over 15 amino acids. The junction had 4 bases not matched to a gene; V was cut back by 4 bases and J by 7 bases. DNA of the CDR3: TGTGCCAGCAGCTCCGGACTAGCGGGGGGGCCGACCCAGTACTTC. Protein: CASSSGLAGGPTQYF.

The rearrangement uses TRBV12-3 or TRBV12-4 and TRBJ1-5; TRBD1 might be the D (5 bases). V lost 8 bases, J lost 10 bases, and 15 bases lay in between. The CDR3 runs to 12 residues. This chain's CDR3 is CASDSFLYPQHF. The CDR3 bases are TGTGCCAGCGACAGTTTTCTTTATCCCCAGCATTTT.

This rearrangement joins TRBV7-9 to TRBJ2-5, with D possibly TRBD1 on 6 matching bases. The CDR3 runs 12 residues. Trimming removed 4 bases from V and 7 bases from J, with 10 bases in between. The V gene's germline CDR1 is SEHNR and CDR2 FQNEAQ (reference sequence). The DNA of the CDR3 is TGTGCCAGCAGCTCCCACAGGGCGACCCAGTACTTC. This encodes CASSSHRATQYF.

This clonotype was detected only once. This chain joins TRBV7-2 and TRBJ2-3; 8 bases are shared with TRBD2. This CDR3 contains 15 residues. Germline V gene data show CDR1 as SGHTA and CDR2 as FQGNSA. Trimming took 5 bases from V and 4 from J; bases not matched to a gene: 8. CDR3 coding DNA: TGTGCCAGCAGCACACAACCGGGGGGGGCAGATACGCAGTATTTT. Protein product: CASSTQPGGADTQYF.

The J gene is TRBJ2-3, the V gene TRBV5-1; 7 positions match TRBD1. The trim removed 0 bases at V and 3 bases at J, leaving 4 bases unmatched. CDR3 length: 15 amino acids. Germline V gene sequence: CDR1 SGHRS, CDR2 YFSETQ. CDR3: CASSLAPGGTDTQYF. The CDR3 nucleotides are TGCGCCAGCAGCTTGGCGCCAGGGGGAACAGATACGCAGTATTTT.

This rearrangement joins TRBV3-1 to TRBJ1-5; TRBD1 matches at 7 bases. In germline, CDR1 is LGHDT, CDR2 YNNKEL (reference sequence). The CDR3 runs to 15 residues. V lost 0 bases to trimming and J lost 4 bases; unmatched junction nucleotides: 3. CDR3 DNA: TGTGCCAGCAGCCAAGATCCCAGGGGGAATCAGCCCCAGCATTTT. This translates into CASSQDPRGNQPQHF.

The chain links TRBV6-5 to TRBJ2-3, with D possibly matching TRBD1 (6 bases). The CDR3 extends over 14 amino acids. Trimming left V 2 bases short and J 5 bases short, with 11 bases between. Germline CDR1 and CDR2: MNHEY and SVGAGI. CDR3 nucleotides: TGTGCCAGCAGTTACGCCGGACAGCTAGATACGCAGTATTTT. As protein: CASSYAGQLDTQYF.

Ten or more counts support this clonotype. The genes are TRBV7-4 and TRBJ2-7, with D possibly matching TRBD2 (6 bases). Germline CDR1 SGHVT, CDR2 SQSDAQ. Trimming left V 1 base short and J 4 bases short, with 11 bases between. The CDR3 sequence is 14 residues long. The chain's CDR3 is CASSLVGGVYEQYF. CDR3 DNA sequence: TGTGCCAGCAGCTTAGTGGGAGGAGTTTACGAGCAGTACTTC.

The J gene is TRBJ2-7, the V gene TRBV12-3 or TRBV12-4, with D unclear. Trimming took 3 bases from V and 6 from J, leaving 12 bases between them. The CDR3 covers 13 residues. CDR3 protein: CASSLAGRREQYF. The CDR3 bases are TGTGCCAGCAGTTTGGCAGGCCGGCGCGAGCAGTACTTC.

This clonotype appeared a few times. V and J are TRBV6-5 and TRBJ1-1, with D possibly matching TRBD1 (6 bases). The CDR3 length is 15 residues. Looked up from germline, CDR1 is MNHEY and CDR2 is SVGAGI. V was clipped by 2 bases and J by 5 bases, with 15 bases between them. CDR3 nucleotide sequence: TGTGCCAGCAGTTACGGGGTAGGGGGGGGGACTGAAGCTTTCTTT. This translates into CASSYGVGGGTEAFF.

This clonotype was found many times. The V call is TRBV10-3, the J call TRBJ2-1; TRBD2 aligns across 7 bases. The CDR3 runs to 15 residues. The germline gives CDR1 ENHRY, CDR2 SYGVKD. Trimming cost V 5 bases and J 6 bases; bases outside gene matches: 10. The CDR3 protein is CAISLGIAGGNEQFF. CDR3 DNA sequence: TGTGCCATCAGTTTGGGAATAGCGGGTGGCAATGAGCAGTTCTTC.

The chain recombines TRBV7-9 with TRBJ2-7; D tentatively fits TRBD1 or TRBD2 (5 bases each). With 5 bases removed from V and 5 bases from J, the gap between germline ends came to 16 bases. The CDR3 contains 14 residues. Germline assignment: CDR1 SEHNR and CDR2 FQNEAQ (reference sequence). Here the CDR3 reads CASSPREQEDEQYF. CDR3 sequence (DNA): TGTGCCAGCAGCCCCAGGGAGCAGGAAGACGAGCAGTACTTC.

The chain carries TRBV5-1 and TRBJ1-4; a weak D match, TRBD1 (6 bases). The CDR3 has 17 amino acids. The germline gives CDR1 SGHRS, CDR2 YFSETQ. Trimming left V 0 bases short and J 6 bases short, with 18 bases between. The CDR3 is CASSLAGGQVWDEKLFF. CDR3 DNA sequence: TGCGCCAGCAGCTTGGCCGGGGGGCAAGTTTGGGATGAAAAACTGTTTTTT.

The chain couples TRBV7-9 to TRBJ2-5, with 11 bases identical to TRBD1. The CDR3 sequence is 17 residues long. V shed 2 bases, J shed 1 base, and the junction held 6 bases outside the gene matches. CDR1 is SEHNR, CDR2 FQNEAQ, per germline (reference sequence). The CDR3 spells CASSLTTGTGGQETQYF. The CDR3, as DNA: TGTGCCAGCAGCTTAACGACCGGGACAGGGGGCCAAGAGACCCAGTACTTC.

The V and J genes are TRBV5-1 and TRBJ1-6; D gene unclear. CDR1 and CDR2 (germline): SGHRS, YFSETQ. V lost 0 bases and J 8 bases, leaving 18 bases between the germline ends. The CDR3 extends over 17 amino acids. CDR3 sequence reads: CASSLAAFRGLHSPLHF. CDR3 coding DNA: TGCGCCAGCAGCTTGGCCGCGTTTCGGGGATTACATTCACCCCTCCACTTT.

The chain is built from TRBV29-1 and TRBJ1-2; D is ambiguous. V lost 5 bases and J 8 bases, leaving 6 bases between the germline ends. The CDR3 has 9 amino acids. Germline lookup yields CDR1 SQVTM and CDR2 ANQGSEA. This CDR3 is CSVLEGYTF. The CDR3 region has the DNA TGCAGCGTTTTGGAGGGCTACACCTTC.